The rows below give T cell receptor beta chains drawn from one sample of a study of blood T cell repertoires in COVID-19. The repertoire was sequenced with immunoSEQ multiplex PCR; TCRdb's copy has only in-frame clones and lacks some. The sample has some 60,000 clones; roughly 91% are singletons. Sample: peripheral blood. The source is a human donor in a cohort sampled during active COVID-19. Both conserved end residues are trimmed from each CDR3.

v_call: TRBV5-1; j_call: TRBJ2-1; cdr3_aa: ASSLKLGDNEQF
v_call: TRBV28; j_call: TRBJ2-7; cdr3_aa: ASVRRESSYEQY
v_call: TRBV3-1/TRBV3-2; j_call: TRBJ2-6; cdr3_aa: ASSRRVGVSGANVLT
v_call: TRBV7-9; j_call: TRBJ1-4; cdr3_aa: ASSFQGDVNEKLF
v_call: TRBV28; j_call: TRBJ2-7; cdr3_aa: ASSPSGSPINEQY
v_call: TRBV7-9; j_call: TRBJ1-6; cdr3_aa: ASSWTAGNSPLH
v_call: TRBV6-1; j_call: TRBJ2-7; cdr3_aa: ASSQVPGLGPYEQY
v_call: TRBV6-5; j_call: TRBJ1-4; cdr3_aa: ASSYSWTGPNEKLF
v_call: TRBV5-4; j_call: TRBJ2-7; cdr3_aa: ASSLKREASYEQY
v_call: TRBV28; j_call: TRBJ2-3; cdr3_aa: ASTPFFGPHSDTQY
v_call: TRBV23-1; j_call: TRBJ2-5; cdr3_aa: ASSKPPRQGQETQY
v_call: TRBV11-3; j_call: TRBJ2-7; cdr3_aa: ASSSRSQPAYEQY
v_call: TRBV7-8; j_call: TRBJ1-5; cdr3_aa: ASSPSLGTPNQPQH
v_call: TRBV2; j_call: TRBJ2-3; cdr3_aa: ASSAFLRQGSTDTQY
v_call: TRBV5-6; j_call: TRBJ1-6; cdr3_aa: ASSAIQGRHSPLH
v_call: TRBV4-1; j_call: TRBJ2-3; cdr3_aa: ASSPWTGDTDTQY